This TCR beta chain was retrieved from a study of T-cell reconstitution after alpha-beta-depleted transplantation in children. Losses at the gene ends were 1 base for V and 0 bases for J; bases not matched to a gene: 0. The CDR3 length is 15 residues. This clonotype was seen a few times. For TCRbeta, the library was prepared with unique molecular identifiers. One entry per CDR3 protein results from TCRdb running MiXCR on the PCR reads. Of about 500,000 distinct CDR3 sequences in the sample, about 31% were seen once. The sequenced sample was PBMCs from the stem cell graft donor, obtained from the stem cell graft. This chain uses TRBV12-3 or TRBV12-4 with TRBJ1-3, with 7 bases matching TRBD1. This clonotype was obtained from a human donor who donated a stem cell graft to a child with aplastic anemia. CDR3 in amino acids: CASSLGDSSGNTIYF. CDR3 nucleotides: TGTGCCAGCAGTTTAGGGGACAGCTCTGGAAACACCATATATTTT.